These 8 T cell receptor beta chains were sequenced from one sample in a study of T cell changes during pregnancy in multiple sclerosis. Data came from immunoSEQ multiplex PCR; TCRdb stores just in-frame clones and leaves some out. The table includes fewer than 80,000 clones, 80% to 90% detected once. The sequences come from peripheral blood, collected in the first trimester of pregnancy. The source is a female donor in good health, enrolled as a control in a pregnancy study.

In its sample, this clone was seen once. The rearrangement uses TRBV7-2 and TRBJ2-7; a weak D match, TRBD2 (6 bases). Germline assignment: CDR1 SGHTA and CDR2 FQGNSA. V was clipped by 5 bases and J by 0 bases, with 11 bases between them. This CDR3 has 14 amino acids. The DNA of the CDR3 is TGTGCCAGCAGCGTGGACTACATCTCCTACGAGCAGTACTTC. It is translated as CASSVDYISYEQYF.

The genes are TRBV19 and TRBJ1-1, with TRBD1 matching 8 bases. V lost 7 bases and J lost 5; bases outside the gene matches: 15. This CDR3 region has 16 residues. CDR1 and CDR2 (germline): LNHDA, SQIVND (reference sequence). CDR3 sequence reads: CASTTAPRTGSTEAFF. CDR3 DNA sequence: TGTGCCAGTACCACCGCCCCACGGACAGGGAGTACTGAAGCTTTCTTT.

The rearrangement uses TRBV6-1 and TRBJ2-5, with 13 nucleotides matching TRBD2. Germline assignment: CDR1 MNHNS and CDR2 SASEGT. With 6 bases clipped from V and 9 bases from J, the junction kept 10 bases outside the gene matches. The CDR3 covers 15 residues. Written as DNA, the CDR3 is TGTGCCAGCAGCCTTGGGACTAGCGGGACCGGGGCCCAGTACTTC. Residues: CASSLGTSGTGAQYF.

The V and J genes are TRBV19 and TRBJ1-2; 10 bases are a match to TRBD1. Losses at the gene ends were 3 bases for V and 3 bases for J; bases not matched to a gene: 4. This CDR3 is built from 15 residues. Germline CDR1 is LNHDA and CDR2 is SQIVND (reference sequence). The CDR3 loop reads CASSIRTGGDYGYTF. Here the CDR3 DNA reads TGTGCCAGTAGTATTCGGACAGGGGGTGACTATGGCTACACCTTC.

The CDR3 spells CASSLLPRTGTGGANNEKLFF. The CDR3 bases are TGCGCCAGCAGCTTACTCCCTCGGACCGGGACAGGGGGCGCAAATAATGAAAAACTGTTTTTT. The chain uses TRBV5-1 and TRBJ1-4; TRBD1 matches 12 bases. Germline loops: CDR1 SGHRS, CDR2 YFSETQ. V shed 2 bases and J 4 bases; nucleotides not matched to a gene: 18. CDR3 length equals 21 residues.

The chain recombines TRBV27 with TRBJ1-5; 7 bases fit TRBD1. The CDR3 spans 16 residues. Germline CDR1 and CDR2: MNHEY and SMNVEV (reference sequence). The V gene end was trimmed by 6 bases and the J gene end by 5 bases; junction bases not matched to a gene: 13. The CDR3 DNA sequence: TGTGCCAGCAGCGAATCCAGGAACAGGGGTGATCAGCCCCAGCATTTT. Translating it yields CASSESRNRGDQPQHF.

The CDR3 here is CASSSPDRYYGYTF. The CDR3 nucleotides are TGTGCCAGCAGTTCCCCGGACAGGTACTATGGCTACACCTTC. The gene calls are TRBV28 and TRBJ1-2; 7 nucleotides match TRBD1. Germline CDR1 and CDR2: MDHEN and SYDVKM. This CDR3 region has 14 residues. V trimming: 4 bases; J trimming: 3 bases; junction bases outside the gene matches: 5.

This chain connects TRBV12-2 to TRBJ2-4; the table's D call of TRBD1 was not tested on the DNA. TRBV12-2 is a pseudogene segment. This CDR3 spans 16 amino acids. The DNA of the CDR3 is TGTGCAAGTCGCATGCGATACAAGACAGGGCTACACATTCAGTACTTC. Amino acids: CASRMRYKTGLHIQYF.